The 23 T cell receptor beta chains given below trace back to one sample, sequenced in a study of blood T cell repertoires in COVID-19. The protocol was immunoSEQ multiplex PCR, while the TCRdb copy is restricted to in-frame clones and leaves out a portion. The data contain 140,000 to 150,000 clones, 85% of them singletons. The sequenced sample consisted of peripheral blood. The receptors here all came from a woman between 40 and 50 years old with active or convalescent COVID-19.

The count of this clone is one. The CDR3 sequence: CASSWTGNTEAFF. DNA of the CDR3: TGTGCCAGCAGTTGGACAGGGAACACTGAAGCTTTCTTT. J is TRBJ1-1 and V is TRBV6-2 or TRBV6-3; 7 nucleotides align to TRBD1. From germline, CDR1 is MNHEY and CDR2 SVGEGT. Germline trimming cut 4 bases from V and 1 base from J; bases unmatched to any gene: 0. The CDR3 covers 13 residues.

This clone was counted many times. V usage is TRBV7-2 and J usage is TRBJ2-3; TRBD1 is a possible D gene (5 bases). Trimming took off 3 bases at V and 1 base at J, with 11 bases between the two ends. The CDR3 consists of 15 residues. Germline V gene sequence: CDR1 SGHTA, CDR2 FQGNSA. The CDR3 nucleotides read TGTGCCAGCAGCTTCAGGGAAGGGGGCACAGATACGCAGTATTTT. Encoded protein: CASSFREGGTDTQYF.

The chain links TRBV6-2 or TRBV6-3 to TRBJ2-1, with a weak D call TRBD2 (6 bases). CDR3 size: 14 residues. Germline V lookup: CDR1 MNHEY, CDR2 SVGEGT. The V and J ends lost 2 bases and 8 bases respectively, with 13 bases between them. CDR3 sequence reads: CASSYLRGSDEQFF. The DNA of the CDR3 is TGTGCCAGCAGTTACCTTCGGGGGAGTGATGAGCAGTTCTTC.

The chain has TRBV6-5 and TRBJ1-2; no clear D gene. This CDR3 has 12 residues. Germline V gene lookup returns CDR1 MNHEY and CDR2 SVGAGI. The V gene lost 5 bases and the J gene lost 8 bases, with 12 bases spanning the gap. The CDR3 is CASSPPPLGYTF. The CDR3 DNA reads TGTGCCAGCAGTCCCCCTCCTCTCGGCTACACCTTC.

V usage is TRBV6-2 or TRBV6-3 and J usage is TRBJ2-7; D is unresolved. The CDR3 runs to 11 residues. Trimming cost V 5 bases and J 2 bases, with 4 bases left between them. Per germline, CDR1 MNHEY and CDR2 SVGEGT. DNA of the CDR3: TGTGCCAGCAGTCCAACCTACGAGCAGTACTTC. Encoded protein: CASSPTYEQYF.

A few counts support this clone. CDR3 DNA: TGCGCCAGCAGTGAGGGAGGCCAGCCCCAGCATTTT. Residues: CASSEGGQPQHF. The chain recombines TRBV10-1 with TRBJ1-5, with no clear D. Germline CDR1 is WNHNN and CDR2 is SYGVQD (reference sequence). Trimming took 2 bases from V and 7 from J, leaving 6 bases between them. The length of the CDR3 is 12 residues.

In nucleotides, the CDR3 is TGTGCCAGCAGTGACACTAGCGGGAGGGAAACCGGGGAGCTGTTTTTT. Amino acids: CASSDTSGRETGELFF. The rearrangement links TRBV6-4 to TRBJ2-2; 13 bases line up with TRBD2. The ends lost 2 bases at V and 5 bases at J; junction bases unmatched: 2. The CDR3 length is 16 residues. Germline V gene data show CDR1 as MRHNA and CDR2 as SNTAGT.

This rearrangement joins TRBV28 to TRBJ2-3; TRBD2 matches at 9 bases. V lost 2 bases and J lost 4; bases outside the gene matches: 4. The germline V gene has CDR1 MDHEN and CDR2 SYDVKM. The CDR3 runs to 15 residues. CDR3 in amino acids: CASSLGRGGPDTQYF. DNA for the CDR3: TGTGCCAGCAGTTTAGGGCGGGGGGGCCCAGATACGCAGTATTTT.

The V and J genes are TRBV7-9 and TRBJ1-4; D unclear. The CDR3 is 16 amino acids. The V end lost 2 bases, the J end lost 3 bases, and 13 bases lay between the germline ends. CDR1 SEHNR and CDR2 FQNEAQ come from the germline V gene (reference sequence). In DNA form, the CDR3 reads TGTGCCAGCAGCTTAAGGCGGAAAACGGCTAATGAAAAACTGTTTTTT. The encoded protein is CASSLRRKTANEKLFF.

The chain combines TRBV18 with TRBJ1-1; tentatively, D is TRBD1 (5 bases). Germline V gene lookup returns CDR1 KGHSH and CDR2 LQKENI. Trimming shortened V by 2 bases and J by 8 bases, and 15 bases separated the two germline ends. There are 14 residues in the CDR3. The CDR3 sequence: CASSPSGLLREAFF. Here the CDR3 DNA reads TGTGCCAGCTCACCATCAGGGTTACTGCGGGAAGCTTTCTTT. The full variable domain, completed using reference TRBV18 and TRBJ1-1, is NAGVMQNPRHLVRRRGQEARLRCSPMKGHSHVYWYRQLPEEGLKFMVYLQKENIIDESGMPKERFSAEFPKEGPSILRIQQVVRGDSAAYFCASSPSGLLREAFFGQGTRLTVV.

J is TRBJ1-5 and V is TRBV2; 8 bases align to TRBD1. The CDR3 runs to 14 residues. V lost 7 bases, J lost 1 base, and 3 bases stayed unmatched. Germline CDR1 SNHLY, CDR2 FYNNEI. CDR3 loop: CASNRQGSNQPQHF. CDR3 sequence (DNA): TGTGCCAGCAACAGACAGGGGAGCAATCAGCCCCAGCATTTT.

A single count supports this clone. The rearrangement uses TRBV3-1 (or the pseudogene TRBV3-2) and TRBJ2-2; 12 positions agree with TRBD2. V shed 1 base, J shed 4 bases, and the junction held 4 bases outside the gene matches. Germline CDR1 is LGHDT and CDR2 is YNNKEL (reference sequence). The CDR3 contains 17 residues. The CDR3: CASSQGLAGAGTGELFF. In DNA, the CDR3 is TGTGCCAGCAGCCAAGGACTAGCGGGGGCTGGCACCGGGGAGCTGTTTTTT.

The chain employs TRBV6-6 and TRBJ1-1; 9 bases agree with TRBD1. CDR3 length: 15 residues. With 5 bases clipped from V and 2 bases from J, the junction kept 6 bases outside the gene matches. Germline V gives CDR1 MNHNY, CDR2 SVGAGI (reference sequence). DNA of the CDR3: TGTGCCAGCAGTCCCGGGACAGGGATTAACACTGAAGCTTTCTTT. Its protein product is CASSPGTGINTEAFF.

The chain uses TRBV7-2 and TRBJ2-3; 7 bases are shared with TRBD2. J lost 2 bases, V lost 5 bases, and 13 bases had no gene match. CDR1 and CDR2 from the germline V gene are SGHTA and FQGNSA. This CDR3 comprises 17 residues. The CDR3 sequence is CASSPRGGSDSTDTQYF. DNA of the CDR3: TGTGCCAGCAGCCCAAGGGGCGGGAGCGACTCCACAGATACGCAGTATTTT.

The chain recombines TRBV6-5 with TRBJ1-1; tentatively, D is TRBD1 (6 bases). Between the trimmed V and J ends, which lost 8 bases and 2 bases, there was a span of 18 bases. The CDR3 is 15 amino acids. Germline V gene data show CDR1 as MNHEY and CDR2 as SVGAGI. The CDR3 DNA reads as TGTGCCAGCCCTCTTCACAGGGTGGGTAACACTGAAGCTTTCTTT. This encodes CASPLHRVGNTEAFF.

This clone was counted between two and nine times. CDR3 loop: CASSLRQGPSLAGAYNEQFF. Written as DNA, the CDR3 is TGTGCCAGCAGTCTTAGACAGGGGCCAAGTCTAGCGGGGGCCTACAATGAGCAGTTCTTC. The gene calls are TRBV6-2 or TRBV6-3 and TRBJ2-1; 10 bases align to TRBD2. V shed 5 bases, J shed 2 bases, and the junction held 18 bases outside the gene matches. This CDR3 is built from 20 residues. Germline V CDR1 and CDR2: MNHEY, SVGEGT.

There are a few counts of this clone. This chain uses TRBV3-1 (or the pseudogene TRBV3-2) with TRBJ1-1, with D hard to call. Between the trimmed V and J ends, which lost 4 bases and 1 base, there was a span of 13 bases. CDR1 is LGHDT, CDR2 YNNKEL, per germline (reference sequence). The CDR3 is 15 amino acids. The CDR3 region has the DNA TGTGCCAGCAGCCCCTCAGAAAAACCGAACACTGAAGCTTTCTTT. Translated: CASSPSEKPNTEAFF.

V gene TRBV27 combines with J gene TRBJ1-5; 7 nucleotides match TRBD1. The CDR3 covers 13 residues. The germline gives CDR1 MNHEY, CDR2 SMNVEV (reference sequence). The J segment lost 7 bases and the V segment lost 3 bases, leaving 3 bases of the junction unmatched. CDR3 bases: TGTGCCAGCAGTTTGACAGGGCGCCAGCCCCAGCATTTT. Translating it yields CASSLTGRQPQHF.

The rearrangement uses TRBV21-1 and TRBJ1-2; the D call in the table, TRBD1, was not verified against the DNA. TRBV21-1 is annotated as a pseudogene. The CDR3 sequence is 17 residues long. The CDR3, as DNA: TGTGCCAGCAGCAAAGTTAGGGGGAAGCTCAACCTCTATGGCTACACCTTC. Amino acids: CASSKVRGKLNLYGYTF.

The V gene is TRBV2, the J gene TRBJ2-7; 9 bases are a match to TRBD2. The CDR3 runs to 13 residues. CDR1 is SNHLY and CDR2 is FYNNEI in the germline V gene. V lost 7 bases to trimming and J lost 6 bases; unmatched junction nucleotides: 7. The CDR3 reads CASTGGRAGEQYF. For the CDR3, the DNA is TGTGCCAGCACTGGCGGGAGGGCCGGCGAGCAGTACTTC.

The CDR3, as DNA: TGCGCCAGCAGAAAGGAAGGGGTGATGAACACTGAAGCTTTCTTT. It codes for CASRKEGVMNTEAFF. The genes are TRBV5-1 and TRBJ1-1; a weak D match, TRBD1 (5 bases). CDR1 SGHRS and CDR2 YFSETQ come from the germline V gene. The V and J ends lost 5 bases and 0 bases respectively, with 14 bases between them. CDR3 length equals 15 residues. Using reference TRBV5-1 and TRBJ1-1 for the parts outside the CDR3, the full variable domain is KAGVTQTPRYLIKTRGQQVTLSCSPISGHRSVSWYQQTPGQGLQFLFEYFSETQRNKGNFPGRFSGRQFSNSRSEMNVSTLELGDSALYLCASRKEGVMNTEAFFGQGTRLTVV.

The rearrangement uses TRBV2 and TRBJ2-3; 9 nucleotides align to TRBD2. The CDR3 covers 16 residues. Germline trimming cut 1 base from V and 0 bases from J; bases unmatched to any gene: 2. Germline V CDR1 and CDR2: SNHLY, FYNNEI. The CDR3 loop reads CASSEGLAESTDTQYF. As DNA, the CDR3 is TGTGCCAGCAGTGAAGGACTAGCGGAGAGCACAGATACGCAGTATTTT.

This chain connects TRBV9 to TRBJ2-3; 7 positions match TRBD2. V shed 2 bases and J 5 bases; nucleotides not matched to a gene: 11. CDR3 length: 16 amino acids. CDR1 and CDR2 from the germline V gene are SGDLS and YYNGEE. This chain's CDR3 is CASSVALAGAEDTQYF. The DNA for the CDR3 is TGTGCCAGCAGCGTCGCTTTGGCGGGAGCTGAAGATACGCAGTATTTT. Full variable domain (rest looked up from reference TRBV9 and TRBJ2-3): DSGVTQTPKHLITATGQRVTLRCSPRSGDLSVYWYQQSLDQGLQFLIQYYNGEERAKGNILERFSAQQFPDLHSELNLSSLELGDSALYFCASSVALAGAEDTQYFGPGTRLTVL.